This T cell receptor (beta chain) was identified in a study of Graves' ophthalmopathy and Graves' hyperthyroidism. PBMCs came from roughly 9.1 ml of fresh peripheral blood. CDR3 regions of TCR beta were amplified from RNA transcripts. RT-PCR was first run with HTBI primers, then multiplex PCR in a second round. TCRdb called the multiplex PCR reads again in MiXCR, with one record for every CDR3 protein. The sample includes roughly 220,000 distinct CDR3 sequences, around 50% of them seen just once. The origin of this receptor is an adult man with Graves' ophthalmopathy. The specimen was peripheral blood.

CDR3 amino acids: CASRLTGDRYTF. DNA for the CDR3: TGCGCCAGCAGGCTGACAGGGGACCGCTACACCTTC. V and J are TRBV5-1 and TRBJ1-2, with 8 positions matching TRBD1. The CDR3 extends over 12 amino acids. V lost 5 bases to trimming and J lost 9 bases; unmatched junction nucleotides: 6. The germline V gene has CDR1 SGHRS and CDR2 YFSETQ.